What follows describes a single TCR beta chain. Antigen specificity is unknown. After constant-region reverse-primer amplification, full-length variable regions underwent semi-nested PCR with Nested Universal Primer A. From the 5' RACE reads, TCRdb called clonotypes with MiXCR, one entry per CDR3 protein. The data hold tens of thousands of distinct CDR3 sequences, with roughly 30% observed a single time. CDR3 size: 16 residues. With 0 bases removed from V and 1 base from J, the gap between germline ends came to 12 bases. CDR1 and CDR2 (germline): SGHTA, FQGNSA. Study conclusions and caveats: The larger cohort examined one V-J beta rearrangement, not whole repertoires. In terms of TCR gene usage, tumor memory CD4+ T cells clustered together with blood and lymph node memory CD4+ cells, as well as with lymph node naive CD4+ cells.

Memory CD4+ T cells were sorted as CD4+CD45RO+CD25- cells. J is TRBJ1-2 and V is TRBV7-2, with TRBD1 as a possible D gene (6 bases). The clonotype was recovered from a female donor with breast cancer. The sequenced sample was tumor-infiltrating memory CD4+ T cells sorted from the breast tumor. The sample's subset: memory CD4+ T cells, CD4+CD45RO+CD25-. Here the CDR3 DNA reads TGTGCCAGCAGCTTAGCGAAAGTAGGGGGTAACTATGGCTACACCTTC. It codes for CASSLAKVGGNYGYTF.